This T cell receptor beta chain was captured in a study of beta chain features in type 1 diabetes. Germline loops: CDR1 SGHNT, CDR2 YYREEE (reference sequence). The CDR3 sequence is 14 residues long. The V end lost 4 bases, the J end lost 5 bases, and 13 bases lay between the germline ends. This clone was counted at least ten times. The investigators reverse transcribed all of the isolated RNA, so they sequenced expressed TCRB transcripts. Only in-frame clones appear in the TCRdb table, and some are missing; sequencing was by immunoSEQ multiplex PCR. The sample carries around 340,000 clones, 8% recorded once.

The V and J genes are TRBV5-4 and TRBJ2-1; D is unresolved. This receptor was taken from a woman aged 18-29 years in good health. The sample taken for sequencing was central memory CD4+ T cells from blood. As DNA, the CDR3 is TGTGCCAGCAGCCAATCCAATCCTGACAATGAGCAGTTCTTC. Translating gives CASSQSNPDNEQFF.